This TCR beta chain was recovered during a study of STAT5B mutations in CD4+ large granular lymphocyte leukemia. Study-wide findings and caveats: Data were not HLA-matched across samples.

Trimming took 5 bases from V and 4 from J, leaving 8 bases between them. Germline CDR1 MNHNS, CDR2 SASEGT. The CDR3 covers 13 residues. Turning to this clone: Its antigen is unidentified.

TCRdb's table, derived via immunoSEQ multiplex PCR, lists solely in-frame clones and lacks some. The sample yields 45,000 to 50,000 clones, 84% seen once. V gene TRBV6-1 combines with J gene TRBJ1-4; no clear D gene. The receptor was isolated from a human donor in good health. The sequenced sample consisted of CD4+ T cells from blood buffy coats. Here the CDR3 reads CASSWRDNEKLFF. In nucleotides, the CDR3 is TGTGCCAGCAGTTGGAGGGATAATGAAAAACTGTTTTTT.